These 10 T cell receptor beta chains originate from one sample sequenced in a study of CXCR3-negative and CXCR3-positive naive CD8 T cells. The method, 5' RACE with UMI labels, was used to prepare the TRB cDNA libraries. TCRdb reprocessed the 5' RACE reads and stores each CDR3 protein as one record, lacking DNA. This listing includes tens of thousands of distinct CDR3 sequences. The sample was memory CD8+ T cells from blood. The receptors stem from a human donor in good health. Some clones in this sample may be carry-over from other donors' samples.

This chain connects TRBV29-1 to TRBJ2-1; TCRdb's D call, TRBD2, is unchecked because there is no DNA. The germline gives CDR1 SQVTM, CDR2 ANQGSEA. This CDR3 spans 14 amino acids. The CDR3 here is CSAPRGPSYNEQFF.

Here the CDR3 reads CASSQTGSTSSEQYF. The V gene is TRBV7-3, the J gene TRBJ2-7; the D call from TCRdb, TRBD1, cannot be confirmed without DNA. There are 15 residues in the CDR3. Germline V CDR1 and CDR2: SGHTA, FQGTGA.

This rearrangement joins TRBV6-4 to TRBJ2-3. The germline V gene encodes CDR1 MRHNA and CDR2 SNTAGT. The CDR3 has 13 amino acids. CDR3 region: CASSDGRTDTQYF.

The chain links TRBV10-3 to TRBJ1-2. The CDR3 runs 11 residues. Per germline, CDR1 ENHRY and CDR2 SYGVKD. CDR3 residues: CAISRSDGYTF.

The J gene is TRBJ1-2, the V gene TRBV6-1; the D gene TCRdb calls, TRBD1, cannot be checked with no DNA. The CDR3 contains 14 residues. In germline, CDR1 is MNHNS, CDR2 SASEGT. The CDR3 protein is CASSERTGGYGYTF.

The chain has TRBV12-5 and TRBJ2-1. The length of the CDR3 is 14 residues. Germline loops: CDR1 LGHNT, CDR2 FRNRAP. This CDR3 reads CASGLGGAYNEQFF.

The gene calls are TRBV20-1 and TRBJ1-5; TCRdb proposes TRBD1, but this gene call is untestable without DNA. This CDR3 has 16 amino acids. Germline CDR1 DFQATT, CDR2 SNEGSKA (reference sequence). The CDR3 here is CSALSGGPSGNQPQHF.

This CDR3 is CSARGIEEDNSPLHF. The V and J genes are TRBV20-1 and TRBJ1-6. This CDR3 contains 15 residues. Germline values: CDR1 DFQATT, CDR2 SNEGSKA (reference sequence).

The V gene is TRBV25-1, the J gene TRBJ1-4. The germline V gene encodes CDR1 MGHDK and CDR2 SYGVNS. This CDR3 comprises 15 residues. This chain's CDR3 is CASSGHRTTNEKLFF.

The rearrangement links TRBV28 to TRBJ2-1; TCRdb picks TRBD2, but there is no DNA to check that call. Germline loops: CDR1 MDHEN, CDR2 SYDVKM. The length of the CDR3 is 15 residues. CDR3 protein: CASSIGVASHNEQFF.